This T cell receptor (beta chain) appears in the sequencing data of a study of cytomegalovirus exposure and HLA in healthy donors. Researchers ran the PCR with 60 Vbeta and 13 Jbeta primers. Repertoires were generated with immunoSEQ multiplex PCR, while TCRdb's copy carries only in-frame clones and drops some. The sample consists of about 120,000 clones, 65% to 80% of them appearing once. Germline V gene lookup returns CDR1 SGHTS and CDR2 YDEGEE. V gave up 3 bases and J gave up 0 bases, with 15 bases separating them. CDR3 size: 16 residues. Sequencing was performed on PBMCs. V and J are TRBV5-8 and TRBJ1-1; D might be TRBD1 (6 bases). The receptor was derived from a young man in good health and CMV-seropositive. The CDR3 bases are TGTGCCAGCAGCTCGGACAGTTTAAACATGAACACTGAAGCTTTCTTT. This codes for CASSSDSLNMNTEAFF.